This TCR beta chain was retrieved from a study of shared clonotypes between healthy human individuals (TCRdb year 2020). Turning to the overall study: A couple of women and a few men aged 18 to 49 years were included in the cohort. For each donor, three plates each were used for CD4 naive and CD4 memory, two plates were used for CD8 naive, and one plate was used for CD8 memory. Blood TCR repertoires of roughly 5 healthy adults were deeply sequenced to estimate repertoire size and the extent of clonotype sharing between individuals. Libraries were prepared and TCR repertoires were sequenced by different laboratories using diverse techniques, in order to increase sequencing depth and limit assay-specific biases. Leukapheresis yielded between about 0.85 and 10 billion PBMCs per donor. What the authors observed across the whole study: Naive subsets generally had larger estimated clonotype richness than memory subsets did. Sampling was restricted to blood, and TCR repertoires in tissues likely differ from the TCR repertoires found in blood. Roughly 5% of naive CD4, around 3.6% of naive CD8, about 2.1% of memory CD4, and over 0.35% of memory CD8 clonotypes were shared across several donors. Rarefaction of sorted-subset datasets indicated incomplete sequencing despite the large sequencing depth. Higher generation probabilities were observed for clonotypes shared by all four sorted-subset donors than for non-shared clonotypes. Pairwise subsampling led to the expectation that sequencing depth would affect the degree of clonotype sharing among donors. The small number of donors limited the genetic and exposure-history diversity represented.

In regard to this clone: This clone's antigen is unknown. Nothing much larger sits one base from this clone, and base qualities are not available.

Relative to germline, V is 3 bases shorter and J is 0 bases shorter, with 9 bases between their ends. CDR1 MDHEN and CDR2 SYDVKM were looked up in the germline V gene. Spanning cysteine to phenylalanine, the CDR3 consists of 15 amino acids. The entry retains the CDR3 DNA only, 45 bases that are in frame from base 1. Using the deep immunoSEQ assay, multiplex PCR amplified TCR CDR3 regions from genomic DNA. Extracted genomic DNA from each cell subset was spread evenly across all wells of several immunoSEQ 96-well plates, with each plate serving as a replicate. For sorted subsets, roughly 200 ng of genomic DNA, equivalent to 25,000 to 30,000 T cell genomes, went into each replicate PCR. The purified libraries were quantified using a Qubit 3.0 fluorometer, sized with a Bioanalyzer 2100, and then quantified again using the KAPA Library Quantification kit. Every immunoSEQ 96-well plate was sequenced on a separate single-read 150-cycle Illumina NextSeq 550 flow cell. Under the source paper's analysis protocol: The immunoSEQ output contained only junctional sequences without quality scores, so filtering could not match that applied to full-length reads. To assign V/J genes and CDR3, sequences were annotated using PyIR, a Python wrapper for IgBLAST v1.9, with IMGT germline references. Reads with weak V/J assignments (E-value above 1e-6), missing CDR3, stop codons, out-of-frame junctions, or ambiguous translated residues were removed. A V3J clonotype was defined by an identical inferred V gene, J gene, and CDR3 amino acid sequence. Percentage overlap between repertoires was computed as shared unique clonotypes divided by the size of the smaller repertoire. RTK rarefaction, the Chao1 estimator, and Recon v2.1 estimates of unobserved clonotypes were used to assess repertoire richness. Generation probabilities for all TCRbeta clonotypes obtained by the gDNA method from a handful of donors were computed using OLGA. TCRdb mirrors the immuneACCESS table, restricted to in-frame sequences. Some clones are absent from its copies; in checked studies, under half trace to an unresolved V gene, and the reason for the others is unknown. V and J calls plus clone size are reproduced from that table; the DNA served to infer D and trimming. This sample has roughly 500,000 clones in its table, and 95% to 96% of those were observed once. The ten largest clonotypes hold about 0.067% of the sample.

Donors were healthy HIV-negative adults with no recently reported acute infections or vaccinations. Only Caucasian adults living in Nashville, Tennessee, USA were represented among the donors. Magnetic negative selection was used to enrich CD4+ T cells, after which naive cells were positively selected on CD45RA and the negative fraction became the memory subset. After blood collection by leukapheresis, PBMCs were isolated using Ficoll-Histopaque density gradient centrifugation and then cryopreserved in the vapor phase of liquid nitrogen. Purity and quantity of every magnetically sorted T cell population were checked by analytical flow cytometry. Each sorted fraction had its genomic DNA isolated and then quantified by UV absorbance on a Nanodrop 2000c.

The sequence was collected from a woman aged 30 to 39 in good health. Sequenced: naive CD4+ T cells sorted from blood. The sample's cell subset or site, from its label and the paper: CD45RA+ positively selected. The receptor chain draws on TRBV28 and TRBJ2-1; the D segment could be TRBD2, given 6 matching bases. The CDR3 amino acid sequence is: CASSFAGSSYNEQFF. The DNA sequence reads TGTGCCAGCAGTTTTGCCGGGAGCTCCTACAATGAGCAGTTCTTC.